Sequencing of this TCR beta chain was carried out in a study of shared clonotypes between healthy human individuals. Using immunoSEQ multiplex PCR, the repertoire was profiled, and TCRdb retains in-frame clones only, with some absent. The sample holds over a million clones, around 98% seen once. V lost 4 bases and J 12 bases, leaving 13 bases between the germline ends. This CDR3 has 12 residues. CDR1 and CDR2 from the germline V gene are MNHNS and SASEGT. The genes are TRBV6-1 and TRBJ2-4; D is possibly TRBD1 (6 bases). The source is a young man in good health. The sample was naive CD4+ T cells sorted from blood. Indicated subset: CD45RA+ positively selected. The CDR3 DNA reads as TGTGCCAGCAGTGTTAGGACAGAGACTCAGTACTTC. Translated, it gives CASSVRTETQYF.